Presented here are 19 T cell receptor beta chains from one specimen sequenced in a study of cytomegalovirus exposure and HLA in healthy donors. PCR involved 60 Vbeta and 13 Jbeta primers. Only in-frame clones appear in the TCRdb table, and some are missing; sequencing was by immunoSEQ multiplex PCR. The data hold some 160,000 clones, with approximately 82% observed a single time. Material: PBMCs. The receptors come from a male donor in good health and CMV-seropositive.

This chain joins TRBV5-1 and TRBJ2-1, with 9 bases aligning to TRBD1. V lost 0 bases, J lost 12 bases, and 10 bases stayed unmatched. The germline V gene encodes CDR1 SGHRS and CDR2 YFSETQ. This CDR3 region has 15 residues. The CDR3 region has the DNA TGCGCCAGCAGCTTGGAAGGGACAGGGTCCATGCGGCAGTTCTTC. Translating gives CASSLEGTGSMRQFF.

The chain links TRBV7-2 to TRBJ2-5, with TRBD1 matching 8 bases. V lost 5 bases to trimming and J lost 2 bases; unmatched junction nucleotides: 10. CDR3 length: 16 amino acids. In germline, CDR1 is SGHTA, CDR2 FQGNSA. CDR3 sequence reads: CASSLSGGSSQETQYF. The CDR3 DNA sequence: TGTGCCAGCAGCCTGTCAGGGGGCTCCTCTCAAGAGACCCAGTACTTC.

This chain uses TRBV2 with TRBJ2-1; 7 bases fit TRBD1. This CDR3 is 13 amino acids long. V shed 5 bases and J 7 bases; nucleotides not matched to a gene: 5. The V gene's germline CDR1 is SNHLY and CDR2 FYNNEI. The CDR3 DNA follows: TGTGCCAGCAGTCGGGACAGTTGGAATGAGCAGTTCTTC. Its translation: CASSRDSWNEQFF.

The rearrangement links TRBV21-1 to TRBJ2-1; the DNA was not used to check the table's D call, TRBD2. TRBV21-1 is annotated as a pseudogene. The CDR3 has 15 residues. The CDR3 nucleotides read TGTGCCAGCACCCAACTAGCGGGGGGGCCAAGGGAGCAGTTCTTC. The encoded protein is CASTQLAGGPREQFF.

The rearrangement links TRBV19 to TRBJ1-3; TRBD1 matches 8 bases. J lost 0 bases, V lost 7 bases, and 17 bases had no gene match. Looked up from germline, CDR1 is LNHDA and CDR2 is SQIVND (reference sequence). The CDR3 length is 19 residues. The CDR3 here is CASTRAGGSGTSSGNTIYF. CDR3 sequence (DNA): TGTGCCAGTACCCGAGCAGGGGGCTCCGGCACGAGCTCTGGAAACACCATATATTTT.

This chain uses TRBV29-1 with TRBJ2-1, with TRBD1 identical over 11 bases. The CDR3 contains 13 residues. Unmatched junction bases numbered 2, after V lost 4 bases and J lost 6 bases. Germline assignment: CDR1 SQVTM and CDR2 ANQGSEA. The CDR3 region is CSVGDRGSNEQFF. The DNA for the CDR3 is TGCAGCGTTGGGGACAGGGGGTCCAATGAGCAGTTCTTC.

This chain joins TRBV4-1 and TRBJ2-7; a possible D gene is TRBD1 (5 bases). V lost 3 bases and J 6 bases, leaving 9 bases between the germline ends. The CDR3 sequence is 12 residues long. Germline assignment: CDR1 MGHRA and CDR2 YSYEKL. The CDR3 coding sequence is TGCGCCAGCAGCCAGGACACCGCCGAGCAGTACTTC. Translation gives CASSQDTAEQYF.

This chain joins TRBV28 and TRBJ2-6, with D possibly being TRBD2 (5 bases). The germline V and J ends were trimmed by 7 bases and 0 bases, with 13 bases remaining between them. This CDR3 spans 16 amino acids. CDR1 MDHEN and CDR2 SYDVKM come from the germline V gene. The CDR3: CASTGVFYSGANVLTF. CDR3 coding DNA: TGTGCCAGCACCGGGGTCTTCTACTCTGGGGCCAACGTCCTGACTTTC.

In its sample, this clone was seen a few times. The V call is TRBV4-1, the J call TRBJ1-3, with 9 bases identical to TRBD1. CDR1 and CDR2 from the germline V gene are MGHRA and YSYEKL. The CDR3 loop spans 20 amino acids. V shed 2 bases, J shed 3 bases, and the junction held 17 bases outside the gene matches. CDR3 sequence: CASSQNIRDRGTGNGNTIYF. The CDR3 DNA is TGCGCCAGCAGCCAAAATATAAGGGACCGGGGGACAGGGAATGGAAACACCATATATTTT.

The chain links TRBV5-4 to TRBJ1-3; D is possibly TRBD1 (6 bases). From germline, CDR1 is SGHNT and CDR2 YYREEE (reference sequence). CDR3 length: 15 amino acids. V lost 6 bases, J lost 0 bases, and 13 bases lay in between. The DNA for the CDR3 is TGTGCCAGCACGCGAGGGGGGGTCTCTGGAAACACCATATATTTT. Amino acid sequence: CASTRGGVSGNTIYF. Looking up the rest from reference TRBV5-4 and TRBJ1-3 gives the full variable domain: ETGVTQSPTHLIKTRGQQVTLRCSSQSGHNTVSWYQQALGQGPQFIFQYYREEENGRGNFPPRFSGLQFPNYSSELNVNALELDDSALYLCASTRGGVSGNTIYFGEGSWLTVV.

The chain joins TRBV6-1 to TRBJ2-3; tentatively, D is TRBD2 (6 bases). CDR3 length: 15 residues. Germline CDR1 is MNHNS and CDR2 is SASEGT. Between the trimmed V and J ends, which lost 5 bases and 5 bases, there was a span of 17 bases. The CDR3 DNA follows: TGTGCCAGCAGTATGGGACCGGCGGAGGGAGATACGCAGTATTTT. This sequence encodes CASSMGPAEGDTQYF.

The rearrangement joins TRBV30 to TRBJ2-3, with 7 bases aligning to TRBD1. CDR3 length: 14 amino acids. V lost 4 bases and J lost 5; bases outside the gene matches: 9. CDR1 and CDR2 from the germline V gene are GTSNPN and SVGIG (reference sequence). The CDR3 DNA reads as TGTGCCTGGAACTTACAGGGGCTGGGAGATACGCAGTATTTT. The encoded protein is CAWNLQGLGDTQYF.

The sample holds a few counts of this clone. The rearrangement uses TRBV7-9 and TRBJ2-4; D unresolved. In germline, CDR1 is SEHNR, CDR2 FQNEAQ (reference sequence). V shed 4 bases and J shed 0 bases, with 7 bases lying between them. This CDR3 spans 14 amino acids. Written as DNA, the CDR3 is TGTGCCAGCAGCTCGTCTAGAGCCAAAAACATTCAGTACTTC. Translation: CASSSSRAKNIQYF.

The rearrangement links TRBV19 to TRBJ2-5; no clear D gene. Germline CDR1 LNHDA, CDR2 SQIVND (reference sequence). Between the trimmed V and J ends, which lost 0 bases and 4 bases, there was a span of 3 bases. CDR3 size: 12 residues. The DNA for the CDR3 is TGTGCCAGTAGTATAGACTCAGAGACCCAGTACTTC. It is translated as CASSIDSETQYF.

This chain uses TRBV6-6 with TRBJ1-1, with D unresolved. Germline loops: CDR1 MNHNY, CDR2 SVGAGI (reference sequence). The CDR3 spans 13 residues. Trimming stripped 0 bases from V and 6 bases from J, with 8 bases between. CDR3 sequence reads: CASSYSGSAEAFF. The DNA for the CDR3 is TGTGCCAGCAGTTACTCCGGGTCGGCTGAAGCTTTCTTT.

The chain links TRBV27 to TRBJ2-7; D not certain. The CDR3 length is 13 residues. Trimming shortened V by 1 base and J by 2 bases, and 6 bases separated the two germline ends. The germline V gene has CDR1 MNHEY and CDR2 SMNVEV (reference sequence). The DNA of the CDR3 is TGTGCCAGCAGTTTATACCCAGCCTACGAGCAGTACTTC. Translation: CASSLYPAYEQYF.

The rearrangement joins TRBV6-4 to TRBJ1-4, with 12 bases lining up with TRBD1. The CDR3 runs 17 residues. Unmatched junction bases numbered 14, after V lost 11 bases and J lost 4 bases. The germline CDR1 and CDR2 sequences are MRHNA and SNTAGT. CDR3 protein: CAGKTGTGGLVNEKLFF. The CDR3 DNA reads TGTGCCGGGAAGACCGGGACAGGGGGCCTGGTTAATGAAAAACTGTTTTTT.

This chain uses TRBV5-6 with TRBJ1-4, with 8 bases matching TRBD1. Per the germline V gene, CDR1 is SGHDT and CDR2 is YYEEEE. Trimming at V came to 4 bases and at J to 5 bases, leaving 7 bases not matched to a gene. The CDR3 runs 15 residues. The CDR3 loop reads CASSPGQGLNEKLFF. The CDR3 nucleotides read TGTGCCAGCAGCCCCGGACAGGGCTTAAATGAAAAACTGTTTTTT.

This chain's CDR3 is CASNLREQLGLRHF. The CDR3 DNA sequence: TGTGCCAGCAACCTCAGGGAACAATTGGGACTGAGGCATTTT. J is TRBJ1-5 and V is TRBV7-4, with D possibly TRBD1 on 5 matching bases. V lost 7 bases to trimming and J lost 15 bases, with 25 bases between them. This CDR3 region has 14 residues. CDR1 and CDR2 from the germline V gene are SGHVT and SQSDAQ. Full variable domain (remainder filled in from reference TRBV7-4 and TRBJ1-5): GAGVSQSPRYKVAKRGRDVALRCDSISGHVTLYWYRQTLGQGSEVLTYSQSDAQRDKSGRPSGRFSAERPERSVSTLKIQRTEQGDSAVYLCASNLREQLGLRHFGDGTRLSIL.